The 27 T cell receptor beta chains below come from one sample, sequenced in a study of cytomegalovirus exposure and HLA in healthy donors. Vbeta (60) and Jbeta (13) primers were used in the PCR. Method: immunoSEQ multiplex PCR; TCRdb's copy keeps in-frame clones and lacks some. Of 150,000 to 200,000 clones listed, approximately 79% are singletons. The sequenced sample consisted of PBMCs. The receptors here all came from a woman under 40 in good health and CMV-seropositive.

This clone was recorded once. V and J are TRBV28 and TRBJ1-4; possibly TRBD1 for D (5 bases). In germline, CDR1 is MDHEN, CDR2 SYDVKM. The CDR3 runs to 14 residues. V lost 7 bases and J 7 bases, leaving 16 bases between the germline ends. This CDR3 is CASTPWGGREKLFF. The CDR3 DNA is TGTGCCAGCACTCCCTGGGGGGGTCGTGAAAAACTGTTTTTT.

This clone occurred once. The chain is built from TRBV5-4 and TRBJ2-7, with D possibly matching TRBD2 (6 bases). CDR3 length equals 13 residues. The V end lost 4 bases, the J end lost 1 base, and 9 bases lay between the germline ends. CDR1 is SGHNT and CDR2 is YYREEE in the germline V gene (reference sequence). The DNA for the CDR3 is TGTGCCAGCAGCGCGCGGGGTTCCTACGAGCAGTACTTC. Amino acid sequence: CASSARGSYEQYF.

This chain uses TRBV7-2 with TRBJ2-1; 8 nucleotides line up with TRBD1. CDR1 and CDR2 (germline): SGHTA, FQGNSA. CDR3 length equals 15 residues. V shed 7 bases and J 4 bases; nucleotides not matched to a gene: 9. The CDR3 DNA reads as TGTGCCAGCACCTTGACAGGGGTTGTGTACAATGAGCAGTTCTTC. Translated, it gives CASTLTGVVYNEQFF.

The J gene is TRBJ1-1, the V gene TRBV7-2; D is perhaps TRBD1 (6 bases). Germline loops: CDR1 SGHTA, CDR2 FQGNSA. The CDR3 extends over 15 amino acids. The V end was cut by 3 bases, the J end by 0 bases, with 11 bases between. The CDR3 DNA reads TGTGCCAGCAGCTTGGGGGGGCGCATGAACACTGAAGCTTTCTTT. It is translated as CASSLGGRMNTEAFF.

The chain combines TRBV13 with TRBJ1-1, with D uncertain. CDR3 length: 15 amino acids. The V gene lost 5 bases and the J gene lost 0 bases, with 13 bases spanning the gap. CDR1 is PRHDT, CDR2 FYEKMQ, per germline (reference sequence). For the CDR3, the DNA is TGTGCCAGCAGCCCCCCACGGGTCGTGAACACTGAAGCTTTCTTT. Amino acid sequence: CASSPPRVVNTEAFF.

The rearrangement joins TRBV5-6 to TRBJ1-3; unclear D gene. The CDR3 runs to 13 residues. Germline CDR1 SGHDT, CDR2 YYEEEE. The germline V and J ends were trimmed by 3 bases and 4 bases, with 8 bases remaining between them. CDR3 nucleotide sequence: TGTGCCAGCAGCTCCCGGGTGGGAAACACCATATATTTT. Translation gives CASSSRVGNTIYF.

This chain links TRBV5-4 with TRBJ1-5; maybe TRBD1 (6 bases). Looked up from germline, CDR1 is SGHNT and CDR2 is YYREEE (reference sequence). Trimming removed 4 bases at V and 5 bases at J, with 10 bases between. The CDR3 loop spans 13 amino acids. CDR3: CASSRNRDQPQHF. The CDR3 DNA follows: TGTGCCAGCAGCCGGAACAGGGATCAGCCCCAGCATTTT.

This rearrangement joins TRBV14 to TRBJ2-7, with a weak D call TRBD2 (5 bases). Trimming took 3 bases from V and 3 from J, leaving 15 bases between them. The CDR3 has 15 amino acids. Germline assignment: CDR1 SGHDN and CDR2 FVKESK. The CDR3 DNA reads TGTGCCAGCAGCCACGAGGACTCTGATCACTACGAGCAGTACTTC. This gives the protein CASSHEDSDHYEQYF.

The CDR3 is CASSLAPGISTGELFF. For the CDR3, the DNA is TGTGCCAGCAGCTTGGCCCCGGGGATAAGCACCGGGGAGCTGTTTTTT. The chain has TRBV5-6 and TRBJ2-2, with a possible D match to TRBD2 (5 bases). V gave up 0 bases and J gave up 4 bases, with 13 bases separating them. Germline V gene data show CDR1 as SGHDT and CDR2 as YYEEEE. CDR3 size: 16 residues.

The V call is TRBV6-6, the J call TRBJ2-5; 7 bases are a match to TRBD2. The CDR3 runs to 15 residues. The V gene's germline CDR1 is MNHNY and CDR2 SVGAGI (reference sequence). V shed 6 bases, J shed 2 bases, and the junction held 9 bases outside the gene matches. The chain's CDR3 is CASSPRDSGQETQYF. In DNA form, the CDR3 reads TGTGCCAGCAGCCCGAGGGATAGCGGGCAAGAGACCCAGTACTTC.

The V and J genes are TRBV27 and TRBJ2-5; possibly TRBD1 for D (6 bases). Trimming took off 5 bases at V and 2 bases at J, with 15 bases between the two ends. This CDR3 is built from 15 residues. Germline V gene lookup returns CDR1 MNHEY and CDR2 SMNVEV (reference sequence). The CDR3 here is CASSPRDINQETQYF. In DNA, the CDR3 is TGTGCCAGCAGTCCCCGGGACATCAATCAAGAGACCCAGTACTTC.

The chain recombines TRBV9 with TRBJ1-4, with TRBD1 as a possible D gene (5 bases). The CDR3 is 15 amino acids. In germline, CDR1 is SGDLS, CDR2 YYNGEE. Trimming shortened V by 3 bases and J by 0 bases, and 9 bases separated the two germline ends. In nucleotides, the CDR3 is TGTGCCAGCAGCGCCACAGGAGCAACTAATGAAAAACTGTTTTTT. This sequence encodes CASSATGATNEKLFF. Full variable domain (rest looked up from reference TRBV9 and TRBJ1-4): DSGVTQTPKHLITATGQRVTLRCSPRSGDLSVYWYQQSLDQGLQFLIQYYNGEERAKGNILERFSAQQFPDLHSELNLSSLELGDSALYFCASSATGATNEKLFFGSGTQLSVL.

CDR3 nucleotides: TGTGCCAGCATTGGACACTGGGGACCTCACGGGAGCACTGAAGCTTTCTTT. Protein sequence: CASIGHWGPHGSTEAFF. The chain uses TRBV27 and TRBJ1-1, with D maybe TRBD1 (5 bases). Trimming pared 7 bases from V and 4 bases from J, leaving 25 bases between. CDR1 and CDR2 (germline): MNHEY, SMNVEV (reference sequence). The CDR3 loop spans 17 amino acids.

J is TRBJ2-7 and V is TRBV7-2, with 9 nucleotides matching TRBD1. V lost 5 bases and J lost 4; bases outside the gene matches: 21. Germline loops: CDR1 SGHTA, CDR2 FQGNSA. CDR3 length equals 19 residues. Written as DNA, the CDR3 is TGTGCCAGCAGCCGAACCCAGCCGGGACAGGGAAGCGTTCGGTACGAGCAGTACTTC. It is translated as CASSRTQPGQGSVRYEQYF.

The chain employs TRBV11-3 and TRBJ1-1; 7 positions agree with TRBD1. The CDR3 extends over 15 amino acids. The germline V gene encodes CDR1 SGHNT and CDR2 YENEEA. The ends lost 4 bases at V and 0 bases at J; junction bases unmatched: 5. For the CDR3, the DNA is TGTGCCAGCAGCTCTCGACAGGGAATGAACACTGAAGCTTTCTTT. Translated, it gives CASSSRQGMNTEAFF. The variable domain in full, with the rest retrieved from reference TRBV11-3 and TRBJ1-1, is EAGVVQSPRYKIIEKKQPVAFWCNPISGHNTLYWYLQNLGQGPELLIRYENEEAVDDSQLPKDRFSAERLKGVDSTLKIQPAELGDSAVYLCASSSRQGMNTEAFFGQGTRLTVV.

V is TRBV6-1 and J is TRBJ2-3; 7 bases map to TRBD2. The CDR3 covers 15 residues. Looked up from germline, CDR1 is MNHNS and CDR2 is SASEGT. Trimming took 5 bases from V and 5 from J; bases not matched to a gene: 10. CDR3 sequence: CASSPRSGYRDTQYF. The DNA of the CDR3 is TGTGCCAGCAGTCCCCGTAGCGGGTACAGAGATACGCAGTATTTT.

The V gene is TRBV5-1, the J gene TRBJ2-1; tentatively, D is TRBD2 (5 bases). Trimming removed 1 base at V and 1 base at J, with 12 bases between. The germline CDR1 and CDR2 sequences are SGHRS and YFSETQ. The CDR3 contains 16 residues. DNA for the CDR3: TGCGCCAGCAGCTTGTTCCTAGCAAGGTCCTACAATGAGCAGTTCTTC. Translation gives CASSLFLARSYNEQFF.

This rearrangement joins TRBV5-1 to TRBJ2-7; D is perhaps TRBD2 (6 bases). CDR1 SGHRS and CDR2 YFSETQ come from the germline V gene. The V end was cut by 0 bases, the J end by 3 bases, with 13 bases between. This CDR3 has 15 residues. CDR3 DNA: TGCGCCAGCAGCTTGGAGCGCGGGGCCTACTACGAGCAGTACTTC. It specifies CASSLERGAYYEQYF.

This clone appeared a few times. This chain uses TRBV9 with TRBJ2-1, with TRBD1 identical over 10 bases. V lost 4 bases and J lost 6; bases outside the gene matches: 7. The germline gives CDR1 SGDLS, CDR2 YYNGEE. The length of the CDR3 is 15 residues. CDR3 amino acids: CASSLLGTGVNEQFF. The CDR3 DNA follows: TGTGCCAGCAGCTTATTGGGGACAGGGGTCAATGAGCAGTTCTTC. The full variable domain, its missing parts supplied by reference TRBV9 and TRBJ2-1, is DSGVTQTPKHLITATGQRVTLRCSPRSGDLSVYWYQQSLDQGLQFLIQYYNGEERAKGNILERFSAQQFPDLHSELNLSSLELGDSALYFCASSLLGTGVNEQFFGPGTRLTVL.

The CDR3 DNA sequence: TGTGCCAGCAGCACCTGGGACAGGCCTGAGGAGGAAAAACTGTTTTTT. It codes for CASSTWDRPEEEKLFF. The V call is TRBV7-9, the J call TRBJ1-4, with TRBD1 identical over 8 bases. The CDR3 has 16 amino acids. The trim removed 5 bases at V and 8 bases at J, leaving 13 bases unmatched. Germline V CDR1 and CDR2: SEHNR, FQNEAQ (reference sequence).

Here the CDR3 reads CASSDLSSGVAKNIQYF. The CDR3 DNA follows: TGTGCCAGCAGTGATCTAAGTAGCGGAGTAGCCAAAAACATTCAGTACTTC. J is TRBJ2-4 and V is TRBV6-1; D might be TRBD2 (6 bases). CDR1 is MNHNS, CDR2 SASEGT, per germline. The CDR3 loop spans 17 amino acids. V was clipped by 3 bases and J by 0 bases, with 15 bases between them.

This chain joins TRBV4-2 and TRBJ1-4; 7 positions match TRBD1. The V gene end was trimmed by 3 bases and the J gene end by 7 bases; junction bases not matched to a gene: 2. This CDR3 has 13 residues. CDR1 is LGHNA and CDR2 is YNFKEQ in the germline V gene. CDR3 protein: CASSHTGAEKLFF. The DNA for the CDR3 is TGTGCCAGCAGCCATACAGGGGCTGAAAAACTGTTTTTT.

The chain is built from TRBV10-2 and TRBJ2-7, with 8 bases aligning to TRBD1. The length of the CDR3 is 12 residues. The J segment lost 6 bases and the V segment lost 8 bases, leaving 6 bases of the junction unmatched. Germline V gives CDR1 WSHSY, CDR2 SAAADI. The CDR3 nucleotides are TGCGCCAGCTGCGGGACAGGCGTCGAGCAGTACTTC. It codes for CASCGTGVEQYF.

V usage is TRBV5-6 and J usage is TRBJ2-5, with D maybe TRBD1 (6 bases). The V gene's germline CDR1 is SGHDT and CDR2 YYEEEE. Trimming removed 4 bases from V and 5 bases from J, with 15 bases in between. This CDR3 has 14 residues. The CDR3 DNA reads TGTGCCAGCAGCCATTACAGGGTGAGGGAGACCCAGTACTTC. Translating gives CASSHYRVRETQYF. Looking up the rest from reference TRBV5-6 and TRBJ2-5 gives the full variable domain: DAGVTQSPTHLIKTRGQQVTLRCSPKSGHDTVSWYQQALGQGPQFIFQYYEEEERQRGNFPDRFSGHQFPNYSSELNVNALLLGDSALYLCASSHYRVRETQYFGPGTRLLVL.

The CDR3: CASSQGPPDGYTF. The CDR3 nucleotides read TGTGCCAGCAGTCAGGGGCCCCCGGATGGCTACACCTTC. The rearrangement joins TRBV7-2 to TRBJ1-2, with a weak D call TRBD1 (6 bases). The germline V and J ends were trimmed by 6 bases and 6 bases, with 14 bases remaining between them. The CDR3 consists of 13 residues. Per germline, CDR1 SGHTA and CDR2 FQGNSA.

The CDR3 nucleotides are TGTGCCAGCAGCTCCCAGACAGGTCAGGGGACAGCAACTAATGAAAAACTGTTTTTT. Its translation is CASSSQTGQGTATNEKLFF. The chain couples TRBV5-6 to TRBJ1-4; 7 nucleotides agree with TRBD1. The CDR3 extends over 19 amino acids. V dropped 3 bases and J dropped 0; count of bases not matched to a gene: 14. Germline V CDR1 and CDR2: SGHDT, YYEEEE.

The V gene is TRBV7-8, the J gene TRBJ2-1, with 7 positions matching TRBD1. The CDR3 sequence is 14 residues long. V shed 6 bases, J shed 4 bases, and the junction held 6 bases outside the gene matches. CDR1 is SGHVS and CDR2 is FQNEAQ in the germline V gene. CDR3 nucleotides: TGTGCCAGCAGAGGGGGACAGTCATACAATGAGCAGTTCTTC. Protein: CASRGGQSYNEQFF.